This TCR beta chain originates from a study of blood T cell repertoires in COVID-19 (dated by TCRdb to between 2020 and 2021). At the level of the whole study: Samples from collaborators originated in the United States, Italy and Spain and spanned both the acute and convalescent phases of COVID-19. The prospective study material was composed of cDNA or gDNA derived from T cells, B-cell-depleted T cells, or PBMCs. The dataset comprised deeply sampled blood TCRbeta repertoires from subjects exposed to, actively infected with, or recovered from COVID-19. The repertoires were released in a freely available public database meant as a resource for research on the immune response to SARS-CoV-2. The samples were drawn from the first 160 participants of the ongoing ImmuneRACE study and from 950 to 1,500 subjects provided by 6 global collaborators. Nearly every sample came with metadata listing a de-identified subject ID, COVID-19 status, age in years and sex. Where available, HLA class I and class II types were taken from metadata supplied by the sample provider and were not determined by assay-based typing. Paper-wide results and their limitations: The quantity of clinical and demographic metadata differed by source and by participant and was supplied without curation.

TCRbeta CDR3 regions were amplified from genomic DNA using the immunoSEQ Assay, a bias-controlled multiplex PCR. As for the authors' bioinformatics: Nucleated cell counts per sample were estimated from amplification of reference gene primers within the assay. To quantify the absolute abundance of each unique TCRbeta CDR3 rearrangement, sequence reads were collapsed and filtered. For each sample, productive Simpson clonality was calculated by taking the square root of Simpson's diversity index across productive rearrangements. TCRdb took this table from immuneACCESS and kept in-frame rearrangements with V and J called. Such tables lack part of the clones; where checked against another copy, unresolved V genes explain under half of the gap, and the rest is unexplained. Clone size and the V and J calls come from that table; the DNA yielded D and trimming. Within this sample are about 390,000 clones, with 85% to 90% of them counted one time only. The ten largest account for roughly 9.4% of the sample.

The junction carries 5 bases between V and J, which are trimmed by 2 bases and 4 bases respectively. CDR1 and CDR2 are drawn from the germline V gene: ENHRY, SYGVKD. Counted from cysteine to phenylalanine, this CDR3 has 12 amino acids. Only CDR3 DNA remains: 36 bases, in frame from the first base. In the prospective study, participants were roughly 18 to 95 years old, resided in approximately 22 geographic areas of the United States, and were enrolled through a virtual design. In the prospective study, cohorts were assigned on the basis of participant-reported clinical history obtained from a screening survey and a study questionnaire. ImmuneRACE Cohort 3 recovered participants were defined by two consecutive negative NP/OP PCR tests, healthcare professional clearance, or symptom resolution. Mobile phlebotomists in the prospective study collected whole blood, serum and a nasopharyngeal or oropharyngeal swab from every participant. Over a roughly two-month period, participants in the prospective study had the option of providing additional blood draws and questionnaires. Before DNA extraction, blood samples from the prospective study were shipped at room temperature or frozen.

This clone came up a few times. The specificity of this receptor is unknown. Base qualities are not provided; no much larger clone lies one nucleotide away. Recombination connected TRBV10-3 to TRBJ1-2, with no confident D gene call. The sample comprised PBMCs or T cells enriched from blood (not recorded which). This sequence was found in a woman aged 45-65 years who had recovered from COVID-19. The nucleotides are TGTGCCATCAGTGAGAACAGCTATGGCTACACCTTC. Its protein product is CAISENSYGYTF.